One T cell receptor beta chain is described in this entry. Antigen: not known. Researchers ran the PCR with 60 Vbeta and 13 Jbeta primers. In the authors' workflow: Later, about 80 million unique TCR beta chains were counted in an analysis, and some 10 million of them were shared. Only in-frame clones appear in the TCRdb table, and some are missing; sequencing was by immunoSEQ multiplex PCR. The DNA gave D and trimming, while V, J and clone size come from that table. Of approximately 280,000 clones listed, roughly 89% were seen once; the top ten hold about 2.3%. This specimen belongs to a study of cytomegalovirus exposure and HLA in healthy donors. Likely unrecorded immune exposures existed in these nominally healthy donors. Overall study findings and caveats: The study recorded about 150 TCR beta chains that were cytomegalovirus-associated.

In germline, CDR1 is LGHNA, CDR2 YNFKEQ. The CDR3 is made up of 13 amino acids. V shed 4 bases, J shed 12 bases, and the junction held 7 bases outside the gene matches. This TCR was sampled from a woman under 30 in good health and CMV-seronegative. The rearrangement uses TRBV4-2 and TRBJ1-4; 8 bases fit TRBD1. The specimen was PBMCs. The CDR3 sequence is CASSRHRGSELFF. CDR3 coding DNA: TGTGCCAGCAGCCGCCACAGGGGGAGCGAACTGTTTTTT.